Reported below is one TCR beta chain. One end of the junction does not line up with germline, which may come from a read error. This specimen comes from a study of cytomegalovirus exposure and HLA in healthy donors. In the PCR, 60 Vbeta and 13 Jbeta primers were used. The method was immunoSEQ multiplex PCR; TCRdb's version includes in-frame clones alone and lacks a portion of them. The table records 100,000 to 150,000 clones, over 65% of them present only once. This CDR3 has 16 amino acids. CDR1 is SEHNR and CDR2 is FQNEAQ in the germline V gene (reference sequence). Source material: PBMCs. The gene calls are TRBV7-9 and TRBJ1-6; 7 bases agree with TRBD1. This sequence originates from a man in his forties in good health and CMV-seropositive. As DNA, the CDR3 is TGTTCCAGCAGCTTACCCTCGACAGGGACAGTGACACCCCTCCACTTT. This codes for CSSSLPSTGTVTPLHF.